The 28 T cell receptor beta chains in this list originate from one sample, sequenced in a study of T cell responses to AZD1222 COVID-19 vaccine. The table came from immunoSEQ multiplex PCR; TCRdb's copy has only in-frame clones and leaves some out. This sample has tens of thousands of clones, with approximately 88% found just once. Specimen: peripheral blood, collected on day 0 of AZD1222 vaccination. All receptors derive from an adult in good health.

The CDR3 region is CASRREINTEAFF. The CDR3 coding sequence is TGCGCCAGCAGGAGGGAGATAAACACTGAAGCTTTCTTT. The V and J genes are TRBV5-1 and TRBJ1-1; D gene uncertain. Germline CDR1 SGHRS, CDR2 YFSETQ. CDR3 size: 13 residues. V lost 5 bases, J lost 2 bases, and 10 bases lay in between.

The rearrangement links TRBV19 to TRBJ2-1, with D unclear. V dropped 6 bases and J dropped 7 bases, with 10 bases sitting between them. This CDR3 comprises 12 residues. Germline CDR1 LNHDA, CDR2 SQIVND (reference sequence). DNA for the CDR3: TGTGCCAGTAGCGGTGATTGGAATGAGCAGTTCTTC. Its protein product is CASSGDWNEQFF.

This chain connects TRBV21-1 to TRBJ2-7; the table gives TRBD2 as D, unverified against the DNA. TRBV21-1 is marked as a pseudogene. CDR3 length: 14 residues. The chain's CDR3 is CASTSTSGDYEQYF. The CDR3, as DNA: TGTGCCAGCACCTCGACTAGCGGAGACTACGAGCAGTACTTC.

Here the CDR3 reads CASSLVGYEQYF. Here the CDR3 DNA reads TGTGCCAGCAGCTTGGTGGGGTACGAGCAGTACTTC. The J gene is TRBJ2-7, the V gene TRBV5-6; D is uncertain. CDR3 length equals 12 residues. The V gene's germline CDR1 is SGHDT and CDR2 YYEEEE. The V and J ends lost 0 bases and 4 bases respectively, with 5 bases between them.

The rearrangement links TRBV27 to TRBJ2-5; the match to TRBD2 covers 8 bases. From germline, CDR1 is MNHEY and CDR2 SMNVEV (reference sequence). V dropped 5 bases and J dropped 5; count of bases not matched to a gene: 10. The CDR3 consists of 15 residues. The CDR3 sequence is CASSGRLALGETQYF. DNA of the CDR3: TGTGCCAGCAGTGGCAGACTAGCGCTAGGGGAGACCCAGTACTTC.

J is TRBJ2-7 and V is TRBV5-4; D might be TRBD2 (7 bases). The CDR3 sequence is 17 residues long. V lost 3 bases, J lost 4 bases, and 23 bases lay in between. CDR1 and CDR2 from the germline V gene are SGHNT and YYREEE (reference sequence). Written as DNA, the CDR3 is TGTGCCAGCAGCTATTCGAGGGGGGGCGTAGGGAATTACGAGCAGTACTTC. Protein product: CASSYSRGGVGNYEQYF.

The chain employs TRBV12-3 or TRBV12-4 and TRBJ2-1; D unresolved. V shed 5 bases and J shed 5 bases, with 7 bases lying between them. The CDR3 contains 12 residues. The CDR3 region has the DNA TGTGCCAGCAGTCAACGGGACAATGAGCAGTTCTTC. Encoded protein: CASSQRDNEQFF.

The V gene is TRBV21-1, the J gene TRBJ2-1; the table's D gene call, TRBD1, was not cross checked with the DNA. TRBV21-1 is recorded as a pseudogene. The length of the CDR3 is 15 residues. In nucleotides, the CDR3 is TGTGCCAGCAGCAAAGTGCAGGGGGACAAGTATGAGCAGTTCTTC. It encodes CASSKVQGDKYEQFF.

The chain links TRBV7-2 to TRBJ1-2; D call uncertain. V was trimmed by 3 bases and J by 6 bases, leaving 17 bases between them. Per germline, CDR1 SGHTA and CDR2 FQGNSA. This CDR3 contains 15 residues. The CDR3 nucleotides are TGTGCCAGCAGCTTGGGTCCAGCCCGCGCCGATGGCTACACCTTC. Encoded protein: CASSLGPARADGYTF.

The rearrangement joins TRBV24-1 to TRBJ2-1, with D possibly being TRBD2 (5 bases). Germline V CDR1 and CDR2: KGHDR, SFDVKD. Between the trimmed V and J ends, which lost 3 bases and 7 bases, there was a span of 12 bases. The CDR3 length is 14 residues. The CDR3 DNA is TGTGCCACCAGTGATCAGTCGGGGAGAAATGAGCAGTTCTTC. This translates into CATSDQSGRNEQFF.

The rearrangement links TRBV10-3 to TRBJ1-1, with D tentatively TRBD1 (5 bases). V lost 4 bases, J lost 3 bases, and 15 bases lay in between. The CDR3 contains 15 residues. Per the germline V gene, CDR1 is ENHRY and CDR2 is SYGVKD. For the CDR3, the DNA is TGTGCCATCAGTGGGGGCCGGGGGTTGGACACTGAAGCTTTCTTT. Translating gives CAISGGRGLDTEAFF.

The V gene is TRBV27, the J gene TRBJ2-3, with D hard to call. V was clipped by 3 bases and J by 6 bases, with 13 bases between them. The CDR3 is made up of 14 amino acids. Germline assignment: CDR1 MNHEY and CDR2 SMNVEV (reference sequence). CDR3: CASSFLLQSDTQYF. CDR3 in DNA: TGTGCCAGCAGTTTTCTCCTCCAATCTGATACGCAGTATTTT.

The genes are TRBV7-9 and TRBJ2-1, with TRBD2 as a possible D gene (6 bases). CDR1 is SEHNR, CDR2 FQNEAQ, per germline (reference sequence). The CDR3 extends over 15 amino acids. V lost 3 bases and J 3 bases, leaving 12 bases between the germline ends. The CDR3 loop reads CASSLEGVNYNEQFF. As DNA, the CDR3 is TGTGCCAGCAGCTTGGAGGGAGTTAACTACAATGAGCAGTTCTTC.

The chain carries TRBV9 and TRBJ1-1; the D is unclear. V lost 3 bases, J lost 5 bases, and 14 bases lay in between. Germline CDR1 reads SGDLS; CDR2 reads YYNGEE. The CDR3 is 14 residues long. Written as DNA, the CDR3 is TGTGCCAGCAGCGGCAGCCCCCTGGGAACTGAAGCTTTCTTT. It codes for CASSGSPLGTEAFF.

The CDR3 is CASSQASGRRGPQHF. The DNA of the CDR3 is TGCGCCAGCAGCCAAGCTTCAGGGCGCCGGGGGCCCCAGCATTTT. The chain has TRBV4-1 and TRBJ1-5; D perhaps matches TRBD1 (5 bases). Germline V gene sequence: CDR1 MGHRA, CDR2 YSYEKL. The CDR3 spans 15 residues. Between the trimmed V and J ends, which lost 1 base and 9 bases, there was a span of 16 bases.

The chain couples TRBV6-5 to TRBJ1-6, with TRBD1 matching over 7 bases. Germline CDR1 MNHEY, CDR2 SVGAGI. J lost 7 bases, V lost 5 bases, and 5 bases had no gene match. CDR3 size: 14 residues. CDR3 in DNA: TGTGCCAGCAGTCCGGGGACAGAAAATTCACCCCTCCACTTT. Protein sequence: CASSPGTENSPLHF.

The V call is TRBV19, the J call TRBJ1-5; a weak D match, TRBD1 (5 bases). Germline lookup yields CDR1 LNHDA and CDR2 SQIVND (reference sequence). This CDR3 has 12 residues. V gave up 6 bases and J gave up 3 bases, with 6 bases separating them. Here the CDR3 reads CASRDTNQPQHF. CDR3 DNA sequence: TGTGCCAGTAGGGACACCAATCAGCCCCAGCATTTT.

The gene calls are TRBV24-1 and TRBJ2-3; the D is unclear. The CDR3 runs to 12 residues. Germline V gene data show CDR1 as KGHDR and CDR2 as SFDVKD. Deletions cut 1 base from V and 2 bases from J, with 0 bases between. The CDR3 DNA sequence: TGTGCCACCAGTGATTTCACAGATACGCAGTATTTT. Residues: CATSDFTDTQYF.

The CDR3 reads CASSSTGGAGRNSPLHF. The CDR3 nucleotides are TGTGCCAGCAGTTCCACAGGGGGAGCGGGTAGGAATTCACCCCTCCACTTT. J is TRBJ1-6 and V is TRBV28, with 8 bases identical to TRBD1. The V gene end was trimmed by 4 bases and the J gene end by 7 bases; junction bases not matched to a gene: 12. Germline V gives CDR1 MDHEN, CDR2 SYDVKM. This CDR3 is 17 amino acids long.

V usage is TRBV3-1 (or the pseudogene TRBV3-2) and J usage is TRBJ2-3, with 9 positions matching TRBD2. V lost 4 bases to trimming and J lost 0 bases; unmatched junction nucleotides: 5. The CDR3 consists of 16 residues. Germline CDR1 and CDR2: LGHDT and YNNKEL (reference sequence). In DNA form, the CDR3 reads TGTGCCAGCAGCCCCGCGCTAGCGGGAAGCACAGATACGCAGTATTTT. Translating gives CASSPALAGSTDTQYF.

The chain employs TRBV19 and TRBJ2-3, with D perhaps being TRBD1 or TRBD2 (6 bases each). This CDR3 comprises 15 residues. V lost 3 bases to trimming and J lost 4 bases, with 14 bases between them. CDR1 and CDR2 (germline): LNHDA, SQIVND (reference sequence). The CDR3 here is CASSMSGAPADTQYF. In DNA, the CDR3 is TGTGCCAGTAGTATGTCGGGGGCCCCCGCAGATACGCAGTATTTT.

V gene TRBV7-9 combines with J gene TRBJ1-1, with D possibly TRBD1 on 6 matching bases. The CDR3 has 15 amino acids. The V gene's germline CDR1 is SEHNR and CDR2 FQNEAQ (reference sequence). Trimming cost V 1 base and J 13 bases, with 22 bases left between them. CDR3 sequence: CASSLGFRGLTRVFF. The CDR3 nucleotides are TGTGCCAGCAGCTTAGGCTTCAGGGGCCTCACGCGGGTTTTCTTT.

This chain connects TRBV10-1 to TRBJ2-3, with D tentatively TRBD2 (5 bases). CDR1 is WNHNN, CDR2 SYGVQD, per germline (reference sequence). This CDR3 is 15 amino acids long. Trimming removed 0 bases at V and 4 bases at J, with 11 bases between. CDR3 coding DNA: TGCGCCAGCAGTGAGTCATGGGGTAGCGCAGATACGCAGTATTTT. It specifies CASSESWGSADTQYF.

This clone was seen only once. V and J are TRBV14 and TRBJ2-6; no reliable D call. V lost 9 bases, J lost 0 bases, and 9 bases lay in between. The CDR3 loop spans 14 amino acids. Germline CDR1 is SGHDN and CDR2 is FVKESK. Here the CDR3 DNA reads TGTGCCAGACCCAGTCGCTCTGGGGCCAACGTCCTGACTTTC. It encodes CARPSRSGANVLTF.

This clone occurred a few times. The rearrangement uses TRBV29-1 and TRBJ2-1; a possible D gene is TRBD1 (6 bases). Germline CDR1 is SQVTM and CDR2 is ANQGSEA. The length of the CDR3 is 14 residues. The V and J ends lost 4 bases and 7 bases respectively, with 17 bases between them. The CDR3 bases are TGCAGCGTTGCGGCGCAGGGGATTCAGAATGAGCAGTTCTTC. Its translation: CSVAAQGIQNEQFF.

The chain links TRBV20-1 to TRBJ1-1, with D possibly TRBD1 on 5 matching bases. V lost 5 bases, J lost 4 bases, and 5 bases lay in between. This CDR3 has 10 residues. CDR1 DFQATT and CDR2 SNEGSKA come from the germline V gene (reference sequence). The CDR3 loop is CSAGGTEAFF. CDR3 bases: TGCAGTGCTGGGGGCACTGAAGCTTTCTTT.

The rearrangement uses TRBV28 and TRBJ2-7; TRBD1 matches at 9 bases. The trim removed 2 bases at V and 7 bases at J, leaving 9 bases unmatched. The germline V gene has CDR1 MDHEN and CDR2 SYDVKM. CDR3 length: 15 amino acids. CDR3 in DNA: TGTGCCAGCAGTTTAGGGGGACAGGGTTCAAGGGAGCAGTACTTC. Translated, it gives CASSLGGQGSREQYF. Complete variable domain (other parts from reference TRBV28 and TRBJ2-7): DVKVTQSSRYLVKRTGEKVFLECVQDMDHENMFWYRQDPGLGLRLIYFSYDVKMKEKGDIPEGYSVSREKKERFSLILESASTNQTSMYLCASSLGGQGSREQYFGPGTRLTVT.

The chain is built from TRBV2 and TRBJ1-4; D is unclear. The CDR3 has 13 residues. In germline, CDR1 is SNHLY, CDR2 FYNNEI. Trimming cost V 2 bases and J 7 bases, with 8 bases left between them. The CDR3 loop is CASSEMKSEKLFF. Here the CDR3 DNA reads TGTGCCAGCAGTGAAATGAAGAGTGAAAAACTGTTTTTT.